This TCR beta chain was retrieved from a study of kidney transplant recipient with SARS-CoV-2 infection. TCRdb processed the reads anew with MiXCR; each CDR3 protein has one entry. Of roughly 230,000 distinct CDR3 sequences listed, less than 35% were seen once; the top ten hold around 7.8%. This clonotype was observed many times. Germline V gene data show CDR1 as SEHNR and CDR2 as FQNEAQ (reference sequence). Trimming left V 0 bases short and J 4 bases short, with 16 bases between. CDR3 size: 16 residues. The clonotype was recovered from a male patient aged 25-45 years who had COVID-19 and was a kidney transplant recipient. Part of the T cells may come from the graft donor. Sequencing used a blood sample, obtained at baseline and on day 111 from a kidney transplant recipient. The V and J genes are TRBV7-9 and TRBJ2-7; D unresolved. The CDR3 region is CASSLAVPAEPYEQYF. CDR3 in DNA: TGTGCCAGCAGCTTAGCGGTCCCCGCAGAACCTTACGAGCAGTACTTC. Filled out from reference TRBV7-9 and TRBJ2-7, the complete variable domain reads DTGVSQNPRHKITKRGQNVTFRCDPISEHNRLYWYRQTLGQGPEFLTYFQNEAQLEKSRLLSDRFSAERPKGSFSTLEIQRTEQGDSAMYLCASSLAVPAEPYEQYFGPGTRLTVT.